Shown below are 10 T cell receptor beta chains from a single sample sequenced in a study of T cell responses to AZD1222 COVID-19 vaccine. The table came from immunoSEQ multiplex PCR; TCRdb's copy has only in-frame clones and leaves some out. The data hold about 130,000 clones, with approximately 90% observed a single time. The material was peripheral blood, obtained on day 0 of AZD1222 vaccination. The receptors originated from an adult in good health.

The rearrangement joins TRBV10-1 to TRBJ1-2, with D unresolved. CDR3 length: 13 amino acids. V lost 2 bases to trimming and J lost 4 bases, with 8 bases between them. From germline, CDR1 is WNHNN and CDR2 SYGVQD (reference sequence). The CDR3 DNA follows: TGCGCCAGCAGTGAGCGGGGTGGCTATGGCTACACCTTC. It codes for CASSERGGYGYTF.

This rearrangement joins TRBV5-1 to TRBJ2-5, with a weak D call TRBD1 (6 bases). This CDR3 is 14 amino acids long. Germline CDR1 SGHRS, CDR2 YFSETQ. Trimming left V 4 bases short and J 3 bases short, with 13 bases between. The CDR3 region is CASSPEGGKETQYF. The CDR3 DNA reads TGCGCCAGCAGCCCCGAAGGGGGTAAAGAGACCCAGTACTTC.

Concerning this clone itself: This CDR3 is also generated by other DNA sequences in the sample. J is TRBJ1-3 and V is TRBV9, with 10 bases that match TRBD1. CDR3 length: 16 residues. The ends lost 0 bases at V and 2 bases at J; junction bases unmatched: 2. Looked up from germline, CDR1 is SGDLS and CDR2 is YYNGEE. The CDR3 loop is CASSVGGQGAGNTIYF. CDR3 nucleotides: TGTGCCAGCAGCGTAGGCGGACAGGGGGCTGGAAACACCATATATTTT.

This clone was found once. The chain joins TRBV24-1 to TRBJ2-1; 8 bases are a match to TRBD2. With V trimmed by 3 bases and J by 4 bases, 10 bases remained unmatched. This CDR3 spans 17 amino acids. Per germline, CDR1 KGHDR and CDR2 SFDVKD. DNA for the CDR3: TGTGCCACCAGTGATGACCCCCCAGCGGGAGATTACAATGAGCAGTTCTTC. Translating gives CATSDDPPAGDYNEQFF.

The V gene is TRBV12-3 or TRBV12-4, the J gene TRBJ1-2; weak D call: TRBD1 (6 bases). V lost 5 bases, J lost 10 bases, and 17 bases lay in between. The CDR3 extends over 13 amino acids. CDR3 residues: CASSARQDPPYTF. For the CDR3, the DNA is TGTGCCAGCAGTGCCCGACAGGACCCGCCCTACACCTTC.

This clone appeared a single time. This chain joins TRBV5-1 and TRBJ1-4; TRBD1 is a possible D gene (5 bases). Germline V gene sequence: CDR1 SGHRS, CDR2 YFSETQ. The CDR3 is 16 amino acids. The V gene lost 0 bases and the J gene lost 1 base, with 10 bases spanning the gap. The CDR3 protein is CASSLGGTQTNEKLFF. The CDR3 DNA sequence: TGCGCCAGCAGCTTGGGCGGGACTCAAACTAATGAAAAACTGTTTTTT.

V is TRBV7-2 and J is TRBJ2-7; the D gene is possibly TRBD1 (6 bases). The germline CDR1 and CDR2 sequences are SGHTA and FQGNSA. This CDR3 has 15 amino acids. V gave up 2 bases and J gave up 5 bases, with 16 bases separating them. In nucleotides, the CDR3 is TGTGCCAGCAGCTTAATGGCAGGGGAGTGGGACGAGCAGTACTTC. Amino acids: CASSLMAGEWDEQYF.

In DNA form, the CDR3 reads TGTGCCAGCAGTTTCGCGGGGAGCTCCTATAATTCACCCCTCCACTTT. Its translation: CASSFAGSSYNSPLHF. J is TRBJ1-6 and V is TRBV28; no definite D call. The CDR3 spans 16 residues. The V end lost 3 bases, the J end lost 0 bases, and 9 bases lay between the germline ends. Germline values: CDR1 MDHEN, CDR2 SYDVKM. The variable domain in full, with the rest retrieved from reference TRBV28 and TRBJ1-6, is DVKVTQSSRYLVKRTGEKVFLECVQDMDHENMFWYRQDPGLGLRLIYFSYDVKMKEKGDIPEGYSVSREKKERFSLILESASTNQTSMYLCASSFAGSSYNSPLHFGNGTRLTVT.

This clone occurred once. The CDR3 sequence: CASSPSDRGGSPLHF. CDR3 sequence (DNA): TGTGCCAGCAGCCCTTCGGACAGGGGAGGATCACCCCTCCACTTT. This chain joins TRBV7-9 and TRBJ1-6; 9 nucleotides agree with TRBD1. Germline trimming cut 5 bases from V and 10 bases from J; bases unmatched to any gene: 9. From germline, CDR1 is SEHNR and CDR2 FQNEAQ (reference sequence). This CDR3 has 15 residues.

The rearrangement uses TRBV5-1 and TRBJ2-2, with D possibly TRBD2 on 5 matching bases. Germline V gene data show CDR1 as SGHRS and CDR2 as YFSETQ. The CDR3 is made up of 13 amino acids. Trimming removed 8 bases at V and 6 bases at J, with 14 bases between. The CDR3: CASTSGGAGELFF. In nucleotides, the CDR3 is TGCGCCAGTACCTCTGGAGGTGCCGGGGAGCTGTTTTTT.